This note documents a single TCR beta chain sequence. Its antigen is unidentified. These data belong to a study of cytomegalovirus exposure and HLA in healthy donors. Points from the study as a whole: In an earlier analysis, in about 530 donors, most V segments appeared productive either ~90% or ~30% of the time.

Use of 60 Vbeta and 13 Jbeta primers characterized the PCR. The protocol was immunoSEQ multiplex PCR, while the TCRdb copy is restricted to in-frame clones and leaves out a portion. Here the sample spans some 170,000 clones, around four fifths being singletons. The CDR3 sequence is 16 residues long. CDR1 MNHNS and CDR2 SASEGT come from the germline V gene. After removal of 4 bases from V and 1 base from J, the junction contained 8 bases not matched to a gene. The gene calls are TRBV6-1 and TRBJ1-2, with 8 positions matching TRBD1. Sequenced material: PBMCs. The source is a young man in good health and CMV-seropositive. For the CDR3, the DNA is TGTGCCAGCAGTGCTACTCAGGGGGCGGGTAACTATGGCTACACCTTC. This codes for CASSATQGAGNYGYTF.